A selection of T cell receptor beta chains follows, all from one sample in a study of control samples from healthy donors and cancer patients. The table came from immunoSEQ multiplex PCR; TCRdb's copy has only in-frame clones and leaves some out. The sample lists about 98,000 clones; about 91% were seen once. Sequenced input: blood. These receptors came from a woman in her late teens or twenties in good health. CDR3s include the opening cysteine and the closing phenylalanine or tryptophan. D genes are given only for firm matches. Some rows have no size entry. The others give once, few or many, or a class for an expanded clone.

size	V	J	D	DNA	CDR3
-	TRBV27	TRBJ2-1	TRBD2	TGTGCCAGCAACCTGGATAGCGGGAGTTACAATGAGCAGTTCTTC	CASNLDSGSYNEQFF
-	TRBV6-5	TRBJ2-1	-	TGTGCCAGCAGTTACTCGGGGCGGAATGAGCAGTTCTTC	CASSYSGRNEQFF
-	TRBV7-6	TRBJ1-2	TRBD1	TGTGCCAGCAGCCCCGGGACAGGTTCTAACTATGGCTACACCTTC	CASSPGTGSNYGYTF
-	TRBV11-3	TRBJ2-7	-	TGTGCCAGCAGCCTCCCCAGGGGCCTTGCCTACGAGCAGTACTTC	CASSLPRGLAYEQYF
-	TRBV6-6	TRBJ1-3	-	TGTGCCAGCAGTAGGAAGGGCGCGGCTGGAAACACCATATATTTT	CASSRKGAAGNTIYF
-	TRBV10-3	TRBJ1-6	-	TGTGCCATCAGTGAGATACAGGGTCAACAACTTCCCCTCCACTTT	CAISEIQGQQLPLHF
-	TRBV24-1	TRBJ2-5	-	TGTGCCACCAGTGATTCGTGGAGAGAGACCCAGTACTTC	CATSDSWRETQYF
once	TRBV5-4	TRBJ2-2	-	TGTGCCAGCAGCTTGGAAGGGTCGCACACCGGGGAGCTGTTTTTT	CASSLEGSHTGELFF
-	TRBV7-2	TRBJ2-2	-	TGTGCCAGCAGCTTGCATGCAGTAACCTTCACCGGGGAGCTGTTTTTT	CASSLHAVTFTGELFF
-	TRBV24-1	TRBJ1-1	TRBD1	TGTGCCACCACCATATCAACAGGGGTATTGAACACTGAAGCTTTCTTT	CATTISTGVLNTEAFF
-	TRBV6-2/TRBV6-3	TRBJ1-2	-	TGTGCCAGCAGTCGGGATAGCGGCTACACCTTC	CASSRDSGYTF
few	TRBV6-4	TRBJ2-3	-	TGTGCCAGCAGTGACGGGACTAGCACAGATACGCAGTATTTT	CASSDGTSTDTQYF
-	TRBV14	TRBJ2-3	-	TGTGCCAGCAGCCACAGCTACAGCACAGATACGCAGTATTTT	CASSHSYSTDTQYF
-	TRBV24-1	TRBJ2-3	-	TGTGCCACCAGTGTTTTCGGGCCCACAGATACGCAGTATTTT	CATSVFGPTDTQYF
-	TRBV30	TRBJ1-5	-	TGTGCCTGGAGTGCCAACCCGGGGCGGTATCAGCCCCAGCATTTT	CAWSANPGRYQPQHF
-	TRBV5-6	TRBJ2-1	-	TGTGCCAGCAGCTCGCCCTCACAGGGAGGGGATGAGCAGTTCTTC	CASSSPSQGGDEQFF
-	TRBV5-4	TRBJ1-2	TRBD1	TGTGCCAGCAGCAAGGGGACAGGCGAGTTCTATGGCTACACCTTC	CASSKGTGEFYGYTF
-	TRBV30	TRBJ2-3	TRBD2	TGTGCCACTAGAGGAGGGACGGGGGGTAGGAAGGCAGATACGCAGTATTTT	CATRGGTGGRKADTQYF
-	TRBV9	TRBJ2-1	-	TGTGCCAGCAGCGTAGGGGGGGTGAGCTCCTACAATGAGCAGTTCTTC	CASSVGGVSSYNEQFF
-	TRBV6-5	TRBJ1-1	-	TGTGCCAGCAGCCCCTCTTACAGAAACACTGAAGCTTTCTTT	CASSPSYRNTEAFF
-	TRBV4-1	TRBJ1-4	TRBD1	TGCGCCAGCAGCCTGACAGGGCTTAATGAAAAACTGTTTTTT	CASSLTGLNEKLFF
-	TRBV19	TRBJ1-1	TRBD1	TGTGCCAGTAGTATAGACCCAGGGGGGAGGCAGGAGAACACTGAAGCTTTCTTT	CASSIDPGGRQENTEAFF
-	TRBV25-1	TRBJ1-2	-	TGTGCCAGCAGTGAATTTCCATCGAACTATGGCTACACCTTC	CASSEFPSNYGYTF
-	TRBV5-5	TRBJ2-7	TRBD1	TGTGCCAGCAGCTCAGACGGGACAGCATACGAGCAGTACTTC	CASSSDGTAYEQYF
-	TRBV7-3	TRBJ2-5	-	TGTGCCAGCAGCTTAGTCCCGACGACGACCCGACAAGAGACCCAGTACTTC	CASSLVPTTTRQETQYF
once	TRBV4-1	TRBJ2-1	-	TGCGCCAGCAGCCAAGATTCGGCGTACTACAATGAGCAGTTCTTC	CASSQDSAYYNEQFF
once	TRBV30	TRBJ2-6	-	TGTGCCTGGACTGGGGCCAACGTCCTGACTTTC	CAWTGANVLTF
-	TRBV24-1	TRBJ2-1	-	TGTGCCACCAGTGACGGAGCGGCGTCCTACAATGAGCAGTTCTTC	CATSDGAASYNEQFF
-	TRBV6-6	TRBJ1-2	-	TGTGCCAGCAGTTACCCAGAGACATCCCTCACTGGCTACACCTTC	CASSYPETSLTGYTF
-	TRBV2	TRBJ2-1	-	TGTGCCAGCGGGAGGACAGATGAGCAGTTCTTC	CASGRTDEQFF
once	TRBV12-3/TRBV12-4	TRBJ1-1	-	TGTGCCAGCAGTTTAGGGGGTGAAGCTTTCTTT	CASSLGGEAFF
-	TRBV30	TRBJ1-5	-	TGTGCCTGGTCCTTGGGGGGCAATCAGCCCCAGCATTTT	CAWSLGGNQPQHF
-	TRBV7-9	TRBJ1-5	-	TGTGCCAGCAGCTTAGGGGGAGCCTGGAATCAGCCCCAGCATTTT	CASSLGGAWNQPQHF
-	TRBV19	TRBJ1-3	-	TGTGCCAGCACTACCCCAGAACGGAACACCATATATTTT	CASTTPERNTIYF
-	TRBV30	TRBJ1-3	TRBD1	TGTGCCTGGATTGACAGGGCTGGAAACACCATATATTTT	CAWIDRAGNTIYF
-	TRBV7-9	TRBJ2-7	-	TGTGCCAGCAGCTTCGGGATGGGGCGGACCTACGAGCAGTACTTC	CASSFGMGRTYEQYF
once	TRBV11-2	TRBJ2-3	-	TGTGCCAGCAGCCTTCTAATGGGGCCTCGCACAGATACGCAGTATTTT	CASSLLMGPRTDTQYF